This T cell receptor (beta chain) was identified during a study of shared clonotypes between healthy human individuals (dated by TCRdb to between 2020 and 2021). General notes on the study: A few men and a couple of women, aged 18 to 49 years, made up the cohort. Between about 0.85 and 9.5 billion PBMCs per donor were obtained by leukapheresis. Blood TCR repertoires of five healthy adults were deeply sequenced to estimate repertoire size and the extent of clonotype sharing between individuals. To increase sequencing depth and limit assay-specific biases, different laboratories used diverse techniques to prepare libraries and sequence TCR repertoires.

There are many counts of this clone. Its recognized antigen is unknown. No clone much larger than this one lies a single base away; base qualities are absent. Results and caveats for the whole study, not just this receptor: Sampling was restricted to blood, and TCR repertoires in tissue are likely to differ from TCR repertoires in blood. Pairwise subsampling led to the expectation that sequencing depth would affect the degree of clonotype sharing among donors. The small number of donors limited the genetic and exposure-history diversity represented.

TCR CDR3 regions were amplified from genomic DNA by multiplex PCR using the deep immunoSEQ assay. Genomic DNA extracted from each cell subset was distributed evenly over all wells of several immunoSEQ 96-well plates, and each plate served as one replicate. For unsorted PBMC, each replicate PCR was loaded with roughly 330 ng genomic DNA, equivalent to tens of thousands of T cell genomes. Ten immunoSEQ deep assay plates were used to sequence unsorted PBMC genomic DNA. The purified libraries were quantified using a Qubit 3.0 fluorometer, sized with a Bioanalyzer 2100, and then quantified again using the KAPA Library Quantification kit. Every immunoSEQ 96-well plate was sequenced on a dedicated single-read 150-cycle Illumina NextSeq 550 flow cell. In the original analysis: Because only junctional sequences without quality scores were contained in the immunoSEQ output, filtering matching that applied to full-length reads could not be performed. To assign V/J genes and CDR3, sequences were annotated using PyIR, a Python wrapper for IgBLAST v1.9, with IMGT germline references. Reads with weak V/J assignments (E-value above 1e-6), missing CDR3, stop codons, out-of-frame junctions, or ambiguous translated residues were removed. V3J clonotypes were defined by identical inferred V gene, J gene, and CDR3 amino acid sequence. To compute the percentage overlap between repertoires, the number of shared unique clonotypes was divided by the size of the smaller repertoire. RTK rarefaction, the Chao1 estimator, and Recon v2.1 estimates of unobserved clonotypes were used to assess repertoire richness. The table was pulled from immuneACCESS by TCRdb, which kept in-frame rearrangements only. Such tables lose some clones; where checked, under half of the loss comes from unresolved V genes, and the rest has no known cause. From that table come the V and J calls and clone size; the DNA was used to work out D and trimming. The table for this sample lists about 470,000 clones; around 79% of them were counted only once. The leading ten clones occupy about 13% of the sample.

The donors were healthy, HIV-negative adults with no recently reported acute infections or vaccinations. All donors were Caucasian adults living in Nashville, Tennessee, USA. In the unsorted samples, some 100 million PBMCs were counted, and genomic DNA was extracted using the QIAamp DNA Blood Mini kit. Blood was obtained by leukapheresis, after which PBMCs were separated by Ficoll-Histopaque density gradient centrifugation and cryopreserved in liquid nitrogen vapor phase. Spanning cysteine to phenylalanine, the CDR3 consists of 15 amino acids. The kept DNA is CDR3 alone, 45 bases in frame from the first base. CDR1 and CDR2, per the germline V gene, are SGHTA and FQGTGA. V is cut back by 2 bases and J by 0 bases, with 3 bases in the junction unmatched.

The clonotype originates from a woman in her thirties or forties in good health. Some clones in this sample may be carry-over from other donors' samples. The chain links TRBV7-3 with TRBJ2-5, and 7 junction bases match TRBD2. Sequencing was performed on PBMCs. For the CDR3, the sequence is CASSLGGRDQETQYF. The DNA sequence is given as TGTGCCAGCAGCTTAGGGGGGAGGGACCAAGAGACCCAGTACTTC. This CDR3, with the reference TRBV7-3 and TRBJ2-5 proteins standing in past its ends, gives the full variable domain GAGVSQTPSNKVTEKGKYVELRCDPISGHTALYWYRQSLGQGPEFLIYFQGTGAADDSGLPNDRFFAVRPEGSVSTLKIQRTERGDSAVYLCASSLGGRDQETQYFGPGTRLLVL.